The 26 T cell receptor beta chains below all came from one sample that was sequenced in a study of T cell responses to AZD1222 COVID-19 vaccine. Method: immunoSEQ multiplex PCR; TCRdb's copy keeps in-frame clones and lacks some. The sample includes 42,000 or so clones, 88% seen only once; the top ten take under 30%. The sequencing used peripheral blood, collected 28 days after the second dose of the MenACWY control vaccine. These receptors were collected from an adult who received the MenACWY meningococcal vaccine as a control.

The CDR3 is CASSAFGLTYNEQFF. For the CDR3, the DNA is TGCGCCAGCAGCGCCTTTGGTCTTACCTACAATGAGCAGTTCTTC. The rearrangement links TRBV5-1 to TRBJ2-1; D remains unclear. V was pared by 4 bases and J by 2 bases, with 13 bases between. This CDR3 spans 15 amino acids. CDR1 and CDR2 (germline): SGHRS, YFSETQ.

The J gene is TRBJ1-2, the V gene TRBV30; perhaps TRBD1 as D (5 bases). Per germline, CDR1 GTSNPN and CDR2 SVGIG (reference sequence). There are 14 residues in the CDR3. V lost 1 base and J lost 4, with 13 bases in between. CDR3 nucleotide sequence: TGTGCCTGGAGTGACGGAGGGGTGGGCTATGGCTACACCTTC. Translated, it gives CAWSDGGVGYGYTF.

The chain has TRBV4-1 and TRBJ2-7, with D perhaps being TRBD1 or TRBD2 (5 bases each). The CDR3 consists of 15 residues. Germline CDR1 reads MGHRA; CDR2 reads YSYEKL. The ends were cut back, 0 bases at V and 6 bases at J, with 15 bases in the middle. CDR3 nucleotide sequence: TGCGCCAGCAGCCAAGAGGGGGTGACTGTTGGCGAGCAGTACTTC. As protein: CASSQEGVTVGEQYF.

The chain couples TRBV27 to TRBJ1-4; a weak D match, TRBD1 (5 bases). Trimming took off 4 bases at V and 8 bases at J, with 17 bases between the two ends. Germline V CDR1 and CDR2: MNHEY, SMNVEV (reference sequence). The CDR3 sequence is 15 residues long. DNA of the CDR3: TGTGCCAGCAGTTCCCGACCTAACTCAGGGGAAAAACTGTTTTTT. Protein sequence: CASSSRPNSGEKLFF.

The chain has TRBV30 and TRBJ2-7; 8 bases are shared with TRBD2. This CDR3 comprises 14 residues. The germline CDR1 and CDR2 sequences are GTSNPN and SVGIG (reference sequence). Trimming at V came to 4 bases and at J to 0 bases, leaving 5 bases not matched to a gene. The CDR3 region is CAWNSGTISYEQYF. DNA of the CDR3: TGTGCCTGGAATAGCGGGACGATCTCCTACGAGCAGTACTTC. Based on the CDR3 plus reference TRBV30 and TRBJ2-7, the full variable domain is SQTIHQWPATLVQPVGSPLSLECTVEGTSNPNLYWYRQAAGRGLQLLFYSVGIGQISSEVPQNLSASRPQDRQFILSSKKLLLSDSGFYLCAWNSGTISYEQYFGPGTRLTVT.

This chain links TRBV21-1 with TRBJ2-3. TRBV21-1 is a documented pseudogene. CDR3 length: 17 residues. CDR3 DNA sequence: TGTGCCAGCAGCAAAGAACCGGGACCGCCGTACACAGATACGCAGTATTTT. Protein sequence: CASSKEPGPPYTDTQYF.

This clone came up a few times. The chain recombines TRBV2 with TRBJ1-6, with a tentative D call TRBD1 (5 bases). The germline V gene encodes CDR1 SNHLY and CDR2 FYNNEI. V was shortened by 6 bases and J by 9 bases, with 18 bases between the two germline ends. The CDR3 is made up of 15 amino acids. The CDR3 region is CASRPAGYQLSPLHF. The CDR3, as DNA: TGTGCCAGCAGACCAGCAGGGTACCAGCTTTCACCCCTCCACTTT.

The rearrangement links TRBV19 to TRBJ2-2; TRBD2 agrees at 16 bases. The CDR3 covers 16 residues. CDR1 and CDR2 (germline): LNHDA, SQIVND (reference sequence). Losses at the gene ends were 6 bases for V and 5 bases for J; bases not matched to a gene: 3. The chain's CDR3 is CASRGLAGGETGELFF. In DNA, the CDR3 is TGTGCCAGTAGGGGACTAGCGGGAGGGGAAACCGGGGAGCTGTTTTTT.

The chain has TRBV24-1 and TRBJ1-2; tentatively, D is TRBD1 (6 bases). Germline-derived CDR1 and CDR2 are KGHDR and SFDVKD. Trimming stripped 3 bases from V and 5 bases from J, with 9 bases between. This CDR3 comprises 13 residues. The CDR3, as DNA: TGTGCCACCAGTGATGGCGACAGGTATGGCTACACCTTC. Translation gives CATSDGDRYGYTF.

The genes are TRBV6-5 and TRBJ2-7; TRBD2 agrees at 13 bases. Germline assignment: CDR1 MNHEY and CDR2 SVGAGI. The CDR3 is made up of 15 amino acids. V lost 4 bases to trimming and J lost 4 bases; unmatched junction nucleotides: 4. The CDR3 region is CASSSRTSGRYEQYF. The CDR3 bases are TGTGCCAGCAGTTCCCGGACTAGCGGGAGATACGAGCAGTACTTC.

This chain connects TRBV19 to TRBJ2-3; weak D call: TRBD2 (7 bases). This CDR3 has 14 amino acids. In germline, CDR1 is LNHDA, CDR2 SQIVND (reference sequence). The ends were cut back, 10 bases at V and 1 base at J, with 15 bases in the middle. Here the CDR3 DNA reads TGTGCCACTCGGAGGGGGGGCCGCACAGATACGCAGTATTTT. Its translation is CATRRGGRTDTQYF.

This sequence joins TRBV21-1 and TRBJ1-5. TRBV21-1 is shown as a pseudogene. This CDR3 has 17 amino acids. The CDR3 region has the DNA TGTGCCAGCAGCACCTCCCCCGGGCCAGTTAGCAATCAGCCCCAGCATTTT. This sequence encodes CASSTSPGPVSNQPQHF.

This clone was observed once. The DNA of the CDR3 is TGTGCCAGCAGCCGGGATAGCGGGAGGGCCAATGAGCAGTTCTTC. This codes for CASSRDSGRANEQFF. The V call is TRBV3-1 (or the pseudogene TRBV3-2), the J call TRBJ2-1; 11 bases align to TRBD2. The length of the CDR3 is 15 residues. Per the germline V gene, CDR1 is LGHDT and CDR2 is YNNKEL (reference sequence). V shed 4 bases, J shed 6 bases, and the junction held 5 bases outside the gene matches.

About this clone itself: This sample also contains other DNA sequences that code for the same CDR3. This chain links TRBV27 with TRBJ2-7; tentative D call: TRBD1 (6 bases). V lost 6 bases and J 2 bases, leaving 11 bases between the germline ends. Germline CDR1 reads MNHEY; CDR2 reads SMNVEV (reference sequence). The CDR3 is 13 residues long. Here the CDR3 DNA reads TGTGCCAGCAGCCTACAGGGAGCCTACGAGCAGTACTTC. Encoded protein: CASSLQGAYEQYF.

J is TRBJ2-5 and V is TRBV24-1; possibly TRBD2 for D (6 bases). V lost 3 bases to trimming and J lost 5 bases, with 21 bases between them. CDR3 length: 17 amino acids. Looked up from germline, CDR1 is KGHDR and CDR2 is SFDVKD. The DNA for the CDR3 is TGTGCCACCAGTGATCCTGCCTCGGGGGTAAGGGTTGAGACCCAGTACTTC. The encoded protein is CATSDPASGVRVETQYF.

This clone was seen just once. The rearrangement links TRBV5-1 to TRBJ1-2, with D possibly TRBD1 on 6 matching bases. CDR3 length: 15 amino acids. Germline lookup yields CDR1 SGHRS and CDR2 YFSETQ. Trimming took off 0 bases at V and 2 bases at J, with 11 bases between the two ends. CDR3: CASSLVGGSNYGYTF. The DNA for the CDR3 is TGCGCCAGCAGCTTGGTTGGGGGCTCAAACTATGGCTACACCTTC.

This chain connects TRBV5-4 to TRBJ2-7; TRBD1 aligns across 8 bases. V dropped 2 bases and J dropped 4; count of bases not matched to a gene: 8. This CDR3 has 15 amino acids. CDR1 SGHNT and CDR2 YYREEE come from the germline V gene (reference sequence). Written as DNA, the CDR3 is TGTGCCAGCAGCTTAAACCCTACAGGGGGTTACGAGCAGTACTTC. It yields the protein CASSLNPTGGYEQYF. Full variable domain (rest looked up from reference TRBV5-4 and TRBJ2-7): ETGVTQSPTHLIKTRGQQVTLRCSSQSGHNTVSWYQQALGQGPQFIFQYYREEENGRGNFPPRFSGLQFPNYSSELNVNALELDDSALYLCASSLNPTGGYEQYFGPGTRLTVT.

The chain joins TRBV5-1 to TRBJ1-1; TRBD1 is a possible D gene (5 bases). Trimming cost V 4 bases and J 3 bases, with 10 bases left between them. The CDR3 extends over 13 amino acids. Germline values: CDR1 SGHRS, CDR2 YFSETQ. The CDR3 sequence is CASSPKGDTEAFF. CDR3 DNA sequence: TGCGCCAGCAGCCCGAAAGGGGACACTGAAGCTTTCTTT.

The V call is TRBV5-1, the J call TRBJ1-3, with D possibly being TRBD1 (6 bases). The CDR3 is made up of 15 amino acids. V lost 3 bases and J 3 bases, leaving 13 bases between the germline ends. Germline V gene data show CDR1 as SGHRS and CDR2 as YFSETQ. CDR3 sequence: CASSSQGLDGNTIYF. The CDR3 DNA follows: TGCGCCAGCAGCTCACAGGGTCTGGATGGAAACACCATATATTTT.

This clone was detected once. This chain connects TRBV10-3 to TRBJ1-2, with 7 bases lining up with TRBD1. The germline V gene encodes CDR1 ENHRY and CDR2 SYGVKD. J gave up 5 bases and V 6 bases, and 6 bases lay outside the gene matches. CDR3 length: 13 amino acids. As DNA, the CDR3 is TGTGCCATCAGCGAGACAGGGTTGTATGGCTACACCTTC. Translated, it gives CAISETGLYGYTF.

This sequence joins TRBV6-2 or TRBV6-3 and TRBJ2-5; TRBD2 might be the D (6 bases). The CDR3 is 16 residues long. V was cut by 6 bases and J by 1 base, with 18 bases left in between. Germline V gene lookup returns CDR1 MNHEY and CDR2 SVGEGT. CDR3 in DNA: TGTGCCAGCAGCCCTCGGGTAGCGGACTTCCAAGAGACCCAGTACTTC. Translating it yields CASSPRVADFQETQYF.

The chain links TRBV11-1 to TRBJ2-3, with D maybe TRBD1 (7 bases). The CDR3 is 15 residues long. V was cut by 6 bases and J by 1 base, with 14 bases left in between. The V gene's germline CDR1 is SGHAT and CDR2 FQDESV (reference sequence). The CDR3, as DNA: TGTGCCAGCAGGTATCAGGGGGAGGGCACAGATACGCAGTATTTT. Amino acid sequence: CASRYQGEGTDTQYF.

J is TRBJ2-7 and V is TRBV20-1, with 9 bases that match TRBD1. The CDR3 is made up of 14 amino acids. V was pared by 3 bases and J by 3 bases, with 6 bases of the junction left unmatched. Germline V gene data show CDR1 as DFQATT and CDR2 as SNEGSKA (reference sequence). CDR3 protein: CSASGGQGRYEQYF. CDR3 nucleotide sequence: TGCAGTGCTAGTGGCGGACAGGGGCGCTACGAGCAGTACTTC.

CDR3 sequence (DNA): TGTGCCAGCAGCCACCGACTAGCGGGAGGGCCGCAACCAAACACCGGGGAGCTGTTTTTT. Translating it yields CASSHRLAGGPQPNTGELFF. The rearrangement uses TRBV6-6 and TRBJ2-2, with 14 nucleotides matching TRBD2. Germline V gene data show CDR1 as MNHNY and CDR2 as SVGAGI (reference sequence). This CDR3 comprises 20 residues. With 6 bases clipped from V and 2 bases from J, the junction kept 14 bases outside the gene matches.

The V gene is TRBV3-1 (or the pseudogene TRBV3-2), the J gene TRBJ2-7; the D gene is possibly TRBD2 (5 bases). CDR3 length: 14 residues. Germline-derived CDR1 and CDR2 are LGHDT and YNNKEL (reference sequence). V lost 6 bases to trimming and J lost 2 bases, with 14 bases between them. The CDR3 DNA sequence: TGTGCCAGCAGACCCTCCGACGGGACCTACGAGCAGTACTTC. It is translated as CASRPSDGTYEQYF.

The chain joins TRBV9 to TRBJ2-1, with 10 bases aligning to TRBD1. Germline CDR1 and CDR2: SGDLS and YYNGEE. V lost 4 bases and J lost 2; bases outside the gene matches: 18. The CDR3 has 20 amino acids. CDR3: CASSSSRQGAGRGTYNEQFF. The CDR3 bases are TGTGCCAGCAGCTCCTCCCGACAGGGGGCAGGTCGGGGGACCTACAATGAGCAGTTCTTC.